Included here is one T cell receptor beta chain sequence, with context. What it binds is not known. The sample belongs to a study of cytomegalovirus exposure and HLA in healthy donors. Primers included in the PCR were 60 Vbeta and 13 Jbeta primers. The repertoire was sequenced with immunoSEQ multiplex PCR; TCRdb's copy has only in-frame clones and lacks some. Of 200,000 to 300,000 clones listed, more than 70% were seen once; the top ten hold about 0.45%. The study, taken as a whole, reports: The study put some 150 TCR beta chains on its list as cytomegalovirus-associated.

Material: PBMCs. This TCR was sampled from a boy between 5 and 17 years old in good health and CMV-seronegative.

This chain's CDR3 is CASSSLNEGANTGELFF. CDR3 coding DNA: TGCGCCAGCAGTTCACTCAACGAGGGGGCGAACACCGGGGAGCTGTTTTTT. This chain connects TRBV10-1 to TRBJ2-2; TRBD1 might be the D (6 bases). Germline CDR1 is WNHNN and CDR2 is SYGVQD (reference sequence). The CDR3 has 17 residues. The V and J ends lost 5 bases and 0 bases respectively, with 16 bases between them.